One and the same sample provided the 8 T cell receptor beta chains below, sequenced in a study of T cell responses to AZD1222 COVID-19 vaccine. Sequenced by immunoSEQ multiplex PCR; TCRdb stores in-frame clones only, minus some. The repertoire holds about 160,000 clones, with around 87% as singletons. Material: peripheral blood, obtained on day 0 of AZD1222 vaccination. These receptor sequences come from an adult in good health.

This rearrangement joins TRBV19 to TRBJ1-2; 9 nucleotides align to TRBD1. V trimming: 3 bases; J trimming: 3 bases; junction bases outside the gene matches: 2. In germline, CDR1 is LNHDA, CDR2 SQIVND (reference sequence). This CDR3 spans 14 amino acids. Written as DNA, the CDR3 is TGTGCCAGTAGTATTCGGGACAGGGACTATGGCTACACCTTC. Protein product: CASSIRDRDYGYTF.

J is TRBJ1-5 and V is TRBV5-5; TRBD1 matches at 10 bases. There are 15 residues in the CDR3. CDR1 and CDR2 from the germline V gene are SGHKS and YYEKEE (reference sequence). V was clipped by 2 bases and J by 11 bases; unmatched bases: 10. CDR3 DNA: TGTGCCAGCAGCTTTCGACAGGGGGCTAGTGGGGCCCAGCATTTT. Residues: CASSFRQGASGAQHF.

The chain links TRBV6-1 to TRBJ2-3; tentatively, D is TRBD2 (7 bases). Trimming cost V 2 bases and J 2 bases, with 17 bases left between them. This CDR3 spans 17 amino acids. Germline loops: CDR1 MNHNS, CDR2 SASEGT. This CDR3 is CASSESGGTLFTDTQYF. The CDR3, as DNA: TGTGCCAGCAGTGAATCGGGGGGCACACTATTCACAGATACGCAGTATTTT.

The CDR3 region is CASSSEGFYGYTF. In DNA form, the CDR3 reads TGTGCCAGCAGCTCGGAGGGCTTCTATGGCTACACCTTC. The genes are TRBV12-3 or TRBV12-4 and TRBJ1-2; D call uncertain. The length of the CDR3 is 13 residues. V was trimmed by 6 bases and J by 4 bases, leaving 12 bases between them.

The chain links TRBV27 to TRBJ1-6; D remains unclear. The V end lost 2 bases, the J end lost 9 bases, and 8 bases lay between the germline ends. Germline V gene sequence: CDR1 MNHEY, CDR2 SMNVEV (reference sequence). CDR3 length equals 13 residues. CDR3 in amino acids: CASSLRFPSPLHF. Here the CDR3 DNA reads TGTGCCAGCAGTTTAAGGTTTCCTTCACCCCTCCACTTT.

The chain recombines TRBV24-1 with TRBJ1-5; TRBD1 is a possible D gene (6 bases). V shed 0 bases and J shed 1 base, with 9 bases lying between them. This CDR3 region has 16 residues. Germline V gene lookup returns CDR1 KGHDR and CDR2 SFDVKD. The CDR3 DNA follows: TGTGCCACCAGTGATTTGCAGGGGAAGAGCAATCAGCCCCAGCATTTT. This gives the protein CATSDLQGKSNQPQHF.

CDR3: CASSLGFGHSETQYF. CDR3 bases: TGTGCCAGCAGCTTAGGTTTTGGGCACTCGGAGACCCAGTACTTC. The chain combines TRBV11-3 with TRBJ2-5; no definite D call. The germline gives CDR1 SGHNT, CDR2 YENEEA. The CDR3 totals 15 residues. Trimming left V 1 base short and J 5 bases short, with 14 bases between.

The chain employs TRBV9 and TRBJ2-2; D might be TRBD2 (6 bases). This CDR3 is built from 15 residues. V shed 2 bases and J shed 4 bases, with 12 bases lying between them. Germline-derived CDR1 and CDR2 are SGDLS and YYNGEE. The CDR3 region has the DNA TGTGCCAGCAGCGTGGAGGGGAGAGGCACCGGGGAGCTGTTTTTT. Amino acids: CASSVEGRGTGELFF.